These T cell receptor beta chains were read from a single sample in a study of radiation and T cells in renal cell carcinoma. Clones were sequenced by immunoSEQ multiplex PCR, and TCRdb holds only the in-frame ones, with some missing. This sample has about 170,000 clones, with about 88% found just once. The sample consisted of blood, taken from a patient whose treatment included radiotherapy and nephrectomy. The receptor set was obtained from a woman between 50 and 59 years old with renal cell carcinoma. The CDR3 runs from the conserved cysteine through the conserved F or W. The D gene is left open where the match is weak. Rows may omit the clone size; those that give it use once, few, many or a size class.

size	V	J	D	DNA	CDR3
-	TRBV25-1	TRBJ2-5	TRBD1	TGTGCCAGCAGTGGCAGGGGGCTTTCACCTGGTGGACAAGAGACCCAGTACTTC	CASSGRGLSPGGQETQYF
-	TRBV2	TRBJ1-1	-	TGTGCCAGCAGTGAGGGGCAGTTGAACACTGAAGCTTTCTTT	CASSEGQLNTEAFF
-	TRBV13	TRBJ2-2	-	TGTGCCAGCAGCTTATATGGGACTCAAGGGAACACCGGGGAGCTGTTTTTT	CASSLYGTQGNTGELFF
-	TRBV29-1	TRBJ1-5	TRBD1	TGCAGCGTCCAGACAGGGAGCAATCAGCCCCAGCATTTT	CSVQTGSNQPQHF
-	TRBV7-9	TRBJ2-3	-	TGTGCCAGCAGCTCCATACTAGCTAGGGATACGCAGTATTTT	CASSSILARDTQYF
-	TRBV6-5	TRBJ1-1	-	TGTGCCAGCAGTTACTCCCAGACCTTTCGGGACACTGAAGCTTTCTTT	CASSYSQTFRDTEAFF
-	TRBV19	TRBJ2-2	TRBD2	TGTGCCAGTAGCGGACTAGCGGTTAACACCGGGGAGCTGTTTTTT	CASSGLAVNTGELFF
once	TRBV4-1	TRBJ2-7	TRBD2	TGCGCCAGCAGAAAGGAACTAGCGGTACCCTACGAGCAGTACTTC	CASRKELAVPYEQYF
-	TRBV15	TRBJ2-7	-	TGTGCCACCAGCGAGGGGGGCAGTCTGTACGAGCAGTACTTC	CATSEGGSLYEQYF
-	TRBV19	TRBJ2-5	TRBD2	TGTGCCAGTAGTATCCTGGGGGGGCAAGAGACCCAGTACTTC	CASSILGGQETQYF
-	TRBV7-9	TRBJ2-1	-	TGTGCCAGCAGCTTGAGGGCGAGCTCCTACAATGAGCAGTTCTTC	CASSLRASSYNEQFF
-	TRBV7-2	TRBJ2-7	TRBD2	TGTGCCAGCAGGACCAAACTAGCGGGGGGGGGCGAGCAGTACTTC	CASRTKLAGGGEQYF
-	TRBV7-3	TRBJ2-2	-	TGTGCCAGCAGCTTAATTGGGGTCACCGGGGAGCTGTTTTTT	CASSLIGVTGELFF
-	TRBV5-4	TRBJ2-7	TRBD1	TGTGCCAGCAGCTGGGCGGGACAGGGTTCATCCCAGCAGTACTTC	CASSWAGQGSSQQYF
once	TRBV7-9	TRBJ2-7	-	TGTGCCAGCAGCTTAGTTTTCAGGGGTTCCTACGAGCAGTACTTC	CASSLVFRGSYEQYF
-	TRBV6-1	TRBJ1-2	-	TGTGCCAGCAGTGAGACGGGACCCTATGGCTACACCTTC	CASSETGPYGYTF
-	TRBV7-2	TRBJ2-1	TRBD1	TGTGCCAGCAGCTTAACGGACAGGGGGCGGTATGAGCAGTTCTTC	CASSLTDRGRYEQFF
-	TRBV7-9	TRBJ1-1	TRBD1	TGTGCCAGCAGCTCCGGACAGGGCCACACTGAAGCTTTCTTT	CASSSGQGHTEAFF
-	TRBV7-3	TRBJ2-1	-	TGTGCCAGCAGCTCAGGGGTCGGAGGCTACAATGAGCAGTTCTTC	CASSSGVGGYNEQFF
-	TRBV28	TRBJ1-6	TRBD1	TGTGCCAGCAGTCTAGGGGACAGGGCGAGGTCACCCCTCCACTTT	CASSLGDRARSPLHF
-	TRBV29-1	TRBJ1-4	TRBD1	TGCAGCGCCGAGGGAGGGGGCGGTGGGTATGAAAAACTGTTTTTT	CSAEGGGGGYEKLFF
-	TRBV7-2	TRBJ2-5	-	TGTGCCAGCAGCTTCGGAGAGACCCAGTACTTC	CASSFGETQYF
-	TRBV2	TRBJ2-5	TRBD2	TGTGCCAGCAGTAGGCTAGCGGGGGGGCCGGAGACCCAGTACTTC	CASSRLAGGPETQYF
-	TRBV6-4	TRBJ1-2	-	TGTGCCAGCAGGGGGGGGATAGGCGGAGGAAGCTATGGCTACACCTTC	CASRGGIGGGSYGYTF
few	TRBV27	TRBJ2-5	TRBD2	TGTGCCAGCAGTTCATGGACTAGCGGGGGGTTAGAGACCCAGTACTTC	CASSSWTSGGLETQYF
-	TRBV19	TRBJ1-2	TRBD1	TGTGCCAGTAGTATAGATAAGGACAGGGGGCGAGGCGGCTACACCTTC	CASSIDKDRGRGGYTF
-	TRBV29-1	TRBJ1-2	TRBD1	TGCAGCGTTGAAGATCTTTACGGACAGGGGATTGGCTACACCTTC	CSVEDLYGQGIGYTF
-	TRBV5-8	TRBJ2-1	-	TGTGCCAGCAGCTTGAGGGGTAGGTCCTACAATGAGCAGTTCTTC	CASSLRGRSYNEQFF
-	TRBV28	TRBJ2-7	TRBD1	TGTGCCAGCAGGACAGGGGATCTCTACGAGCAGTACTTC	CASRTGDLYEQYF
few	TRBV19	TRBJ2-3	-	TGTGCCAGTAGCGGCCGTTACACAGATACGCAGTATTTT	CASSGRYTDTQYF
-	TRBV5-4	TRBJ2-4	-	TGTGCCAGCAGCAGGGGGTCGGGGGTTGATGCCAAAAACATTCAGTACTTC	CASSRGSGVDAKNIQYF
-	TRBV5-4	TRBJ2-2	TRBD2	TGTGCCAGCAGCGTGACTAGCGGGGACGGGGAGCTGTTTTTT	CASSVTSGDGELFF
-	TRBV14	TRBJ1-2	TRBD1	TGTGCCAGCAGCCCGAGGACAGGGGCCAACTATGGCTACACCTTC	CASSPRTGANYGYTF
-	TRBV7-9	TRBJ1-1	-	TGTGCCAGCAGCGGGAAGGGTGGGGACACTGAAGCTTTCTTT	CASSGKGGDTEAFF
-	TRBV5-1	TRBJ1-4	-	TGCGCCAGCAGCTTGAGTGGTGGGTCAGCGAATGAAAAACTGTTTTTT	CASSLSGGSANEKLFF
-	TRBV19	TRBJ1-2	TRBD1	TGTGCCAGTAGTATTGAGAGGGGGCAAGGCTACACCTTC	CASSIERGQGYTF
-	TRBV5-4	TRBJ1-2	-	TGTGCCAGCAGCTTATCCTCGGGACGGACTAACTATGGCTACACCTTC	CASSLSSGRTNYGYTF
few	TRBV6-5	TRBJ1-2	TRBD1	TGTGCCAGCAGCCCGGGACAGCTCCGGGGCTACACCTTC	CASSPGQLRGYTF
-	TRBV18	TRBJ1-6	TRBD1	TGTGCCAGCTCACCACGGACAGGATCCGATTCACCCCTCCACTTT	CASSPRTGSDSPLHF
-	TRBV16	TRBJ1-5	-	TGTGCCAGCAGCCAATCAGGGAATAGCAATCAGCCCCAGCATTTT	CASSQSGNSNQPQHF
-	TRBV19	TRBJ2-7	-	TGTGCCAGTAGTATCAAGGGGACCTACGAGCAGTACTTC	CASSIKGTYEQYF